The rows below give T cell receptor beta chains drawn from one sample of a study of T cell clonotyping in hematopoietic cell transplantation. Here immunoSEQ multiplex PCR was the method, and the copy in TCRdb shows in-frame clones only, minus some. This sample has about 19,000 clones, with roughly 84% found just once. Material for sequencing was peripheral blood mononuclear cells. These receptors came from a man in his fifties or sixties in good health. Some clones in this sample may be carry-over from other donors' samples. Each CDR3 is given with its conserved first and last residue. Fields, in order: V gene, J gene, CDR3 protein.

>TRBV30|TRBJ1-4
CAWNRWEHTGIHEKLFF
>TRBV2|TRBJ2-1
CASRTGTTNNEQFF
>TRBV9|TRBJ2-7
CASSEGQGSTYEQYF
>TRBV5-5|TRBJ1-2
CASSLIPTGTPGGYTF
>TRBV4-1|TRBJ2-7
CASSQGPAGGPHEQYF
>TRBV30|TRBJ1-1
CAWSVRYDRVYRGTEAFF
>TRBV30|TRBJ1-5
CAWSPFYGDFGTVRDSNQPQHF
>TRBV7-9|TRBJ1-1
CASVGPLEAFF
>TRBV19|TRBJ2-3
CASSPNPTVGTDTQYF
>TRBV30|TRBJ2-5
CASNRGGSQETQYF
>TRBV4-1|TRBJ2-4
CASSQGLDRERNIQYF
>TRBV19|TRBJ2-7
CASSVSGGEAYEQYF
>TRBV4-2|TRBJ2-7
CASSQAAGLESYEQYF
>TRBV4-3|TRBJ1-1
CASSQDGGNTEAFF
>TRBV11-3|TRBJ2-1
CASSPTGLNEQFF
>TRBV2|TRBJ1-1
CASRPITNTEAFF
>TRBV7-6|TRBJ2-2
CASSLEVPWTTGELFF
>TRBV5-1|TRBJ2-6
CASSLRTGLSGANVLTF
>TRBV6-1|TRBJ2-1
CASRGGSYNEQFF
>TRBV7-9|TRBJ1-2
CASSFDRNGYTF
>TRBV28|TRBJ1-1
CASSQVLDTEAFF
>TRBV30|TRBJ1-6
CAWKLAGRALHF
>TRBV21-1|TRBJ1-5
CARKSTGGKRYSNQPQHF
>TRBV7-2|TRBJ1-3
CASSSYRDSGNTIYF
>TRBV21-1|TRBJ2-1
CASSLTPGRERSQFF
>TRBV5-1|TRBJ2-5
CASSPTWTGGAQYF
>TRBV29-1|TRBJ2-4
CSVRTSGRSKNIQYF
>TRBV5-4|TRBJ2-7
CASSSEFRAYEQYF
>TRBV27|TRBJ2-3
CASSPPQTRSTDTQYF
>TRBV9|TRBJ2-4
CASSVAGMANIQYF
>TRBV5-6|TRBJ2-7
CASSPLAGELYEQYF